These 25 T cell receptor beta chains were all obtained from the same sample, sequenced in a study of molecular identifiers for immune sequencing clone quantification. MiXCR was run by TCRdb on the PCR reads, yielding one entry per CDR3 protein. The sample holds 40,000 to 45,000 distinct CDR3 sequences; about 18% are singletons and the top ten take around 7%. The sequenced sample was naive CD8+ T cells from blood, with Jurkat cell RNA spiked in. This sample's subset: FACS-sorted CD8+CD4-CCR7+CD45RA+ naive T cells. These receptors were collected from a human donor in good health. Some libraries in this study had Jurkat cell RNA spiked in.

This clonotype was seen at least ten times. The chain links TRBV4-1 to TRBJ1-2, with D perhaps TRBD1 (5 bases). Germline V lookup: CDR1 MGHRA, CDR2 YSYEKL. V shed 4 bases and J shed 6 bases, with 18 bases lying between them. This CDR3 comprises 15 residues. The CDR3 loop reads CASSLQVGWPNGYTF. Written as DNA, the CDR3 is TGCGCCAGCAGCCTACAGGTTGGGTGGCCCAATGGCTACACCTTC.

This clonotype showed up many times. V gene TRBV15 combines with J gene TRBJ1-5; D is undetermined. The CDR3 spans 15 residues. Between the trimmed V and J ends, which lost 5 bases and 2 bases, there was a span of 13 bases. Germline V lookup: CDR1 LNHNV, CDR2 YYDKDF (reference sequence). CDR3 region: CATSADADGNQPQHF. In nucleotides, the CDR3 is TGTGCCACCAGCGCCGACGCTGACGGCAATCAGCCCCAGCATTTT.

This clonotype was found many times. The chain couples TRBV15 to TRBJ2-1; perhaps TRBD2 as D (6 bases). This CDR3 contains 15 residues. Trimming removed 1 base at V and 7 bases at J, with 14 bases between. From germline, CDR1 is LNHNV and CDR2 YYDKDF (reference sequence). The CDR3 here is CATSRGGDPRNEQFF. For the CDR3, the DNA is TGTGCCACCAGCAGAGGCGGGGACCCAAGGAATGAGCAGTTCTTC.

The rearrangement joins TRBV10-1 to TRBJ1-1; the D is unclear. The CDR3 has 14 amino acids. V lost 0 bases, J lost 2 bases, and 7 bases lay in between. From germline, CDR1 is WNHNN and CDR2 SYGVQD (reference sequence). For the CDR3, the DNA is TGCGCCAGCAGTGAGTCGAGGAGAAACACTGAAGCTTTCTTT. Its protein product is CASSESRRNTEAFF.

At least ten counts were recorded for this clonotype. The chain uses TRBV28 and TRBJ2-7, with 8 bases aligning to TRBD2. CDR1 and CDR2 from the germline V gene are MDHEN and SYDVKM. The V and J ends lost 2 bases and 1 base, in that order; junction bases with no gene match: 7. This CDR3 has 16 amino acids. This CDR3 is CASSLDRLAGSYEQYF. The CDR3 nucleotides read TGTGCCAGCAGTTTAGATCGGCTAGCGGGTTCCTACGAGCAGTACTTC.

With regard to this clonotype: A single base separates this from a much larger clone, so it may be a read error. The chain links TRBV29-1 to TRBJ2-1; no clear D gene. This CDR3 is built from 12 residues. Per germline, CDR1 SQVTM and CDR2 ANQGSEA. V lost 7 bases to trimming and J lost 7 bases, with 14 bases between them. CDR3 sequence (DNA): TGCAGCGCTGACGGCGGTTTAAATGAGCAGTTCTTC. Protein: CSADGGLNEQFF.

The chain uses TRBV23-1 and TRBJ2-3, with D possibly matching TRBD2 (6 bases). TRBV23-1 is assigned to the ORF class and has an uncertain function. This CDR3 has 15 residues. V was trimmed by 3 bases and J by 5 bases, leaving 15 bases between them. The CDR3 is CASSHRSEGEDTQYF. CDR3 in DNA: TGCGCCAGCAGTCATCGCTCGGAGGGTGAAGATACGCAGTATTTT.

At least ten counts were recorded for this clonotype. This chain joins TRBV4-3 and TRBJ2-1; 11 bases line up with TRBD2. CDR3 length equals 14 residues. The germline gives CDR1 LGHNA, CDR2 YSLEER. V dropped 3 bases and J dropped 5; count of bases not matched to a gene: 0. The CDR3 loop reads CASSQGLADNEQFF. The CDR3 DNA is TGCGCCAGCAGCCAGGGACTAGCGGACAATGAGCAGTTCTTC.

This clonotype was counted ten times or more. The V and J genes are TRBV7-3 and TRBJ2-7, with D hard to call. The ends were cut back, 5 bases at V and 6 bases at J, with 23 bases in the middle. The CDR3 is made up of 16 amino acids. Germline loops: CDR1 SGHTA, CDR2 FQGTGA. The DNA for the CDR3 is TGTGCCAGCAGCCATTCCCCAGATGCCCTACTGGGCGAGCAGTACTTC. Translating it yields CASSHSPDALLGEQYF.

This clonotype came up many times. CDR3 coding DNA: TGTGCCAGCAGCCAAGCGGGAATCTACCTACTCAATGAGCAGTTCTTC. Translation: CASSQAGIYLLNEQFF. The chain joins TRBV14 to TRBJ2-1; D may be TRBD2 (5 bases). The V gene lost 1 base and the J gene lost 6 bases, with 16 bases spanning the gap. Germline V gene data show CDR1 as SGHDN and CDR2 as FVKESK. The CDR3 is 16 amino acids.

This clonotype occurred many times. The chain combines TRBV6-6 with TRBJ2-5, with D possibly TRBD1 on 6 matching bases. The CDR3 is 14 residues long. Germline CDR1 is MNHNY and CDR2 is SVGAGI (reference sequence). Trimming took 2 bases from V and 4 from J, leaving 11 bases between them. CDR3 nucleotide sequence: TGTGCCAGCAGTTACCGGACAGTTTTAGAGACCCAGTACTTC. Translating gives CASSYRTVLETQYF.

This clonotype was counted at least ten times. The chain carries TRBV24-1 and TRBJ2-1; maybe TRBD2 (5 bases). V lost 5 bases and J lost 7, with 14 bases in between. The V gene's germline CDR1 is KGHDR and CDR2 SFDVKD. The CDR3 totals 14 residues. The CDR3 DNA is TGTGCCACCAGTGGTACGGGAACGAGGAATGAGCAGTTCTTC. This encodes CATSGTGTRNEQFF.

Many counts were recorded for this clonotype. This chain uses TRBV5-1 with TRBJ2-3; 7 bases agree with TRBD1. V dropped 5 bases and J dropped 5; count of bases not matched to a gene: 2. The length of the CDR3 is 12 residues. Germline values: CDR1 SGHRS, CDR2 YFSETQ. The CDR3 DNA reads TGCGCCAGCAGGACAGGGATAGATACGCAGTATTTT. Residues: CASRTGIDTQYF.

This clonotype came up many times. CDR3 sequence reads: CASSRSGQPTGELFF. CDR3 sequence (DNA): TGTGCCAGCAGCCGCTCGGGACAGCCCACCGGGGAGCTGTTTTTT. This chain connects TRBV4-2 to TRBJ2-2; 7 bases agree with TRBD1. CDR1 is LGHNA, CDR2 YNFKEQ, per germline. With 4 bases clipped from V and 4 bases from J, the junction kept 6 bases outside the gene matches. The CDR3 covers 15 residues.

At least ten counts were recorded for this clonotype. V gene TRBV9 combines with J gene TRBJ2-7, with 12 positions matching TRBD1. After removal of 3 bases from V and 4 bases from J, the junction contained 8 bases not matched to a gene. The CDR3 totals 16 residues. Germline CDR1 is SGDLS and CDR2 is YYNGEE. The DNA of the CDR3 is TGTGCCAGCAGCGCTGGCGGGGGACAGGGGGCTTACGAGCAGTACTTC. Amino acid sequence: CASSAGGGQGAYEQYF.

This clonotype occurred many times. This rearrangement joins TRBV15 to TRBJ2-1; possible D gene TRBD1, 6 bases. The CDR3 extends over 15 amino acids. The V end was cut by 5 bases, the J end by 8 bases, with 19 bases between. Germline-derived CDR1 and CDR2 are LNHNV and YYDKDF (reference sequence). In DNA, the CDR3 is TGTGCCACCAGCCATCCGGGACACCGCCGGGATGAGCAGTTCTTC. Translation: CATSHPGHRRDEQFF. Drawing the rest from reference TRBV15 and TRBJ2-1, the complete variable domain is DAMVIQNPRYQVTQFGKPVTLSCSQTLNHNVMYWYQQKSSQAPKLLFHYYDKDFNNEADTPDNFQSRRPNTSFCFLDIRSPGLGDTAMYLCATSHPGHRRDEQFFGPGTRLTVL.

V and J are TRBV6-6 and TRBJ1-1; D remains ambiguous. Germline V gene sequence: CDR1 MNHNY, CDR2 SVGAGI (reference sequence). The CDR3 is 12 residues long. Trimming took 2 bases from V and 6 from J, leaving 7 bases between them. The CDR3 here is CASSYDTSEAFF. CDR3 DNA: TGTGCCAGCAGTTACGACACATCTGAAGCTTTCTTT.

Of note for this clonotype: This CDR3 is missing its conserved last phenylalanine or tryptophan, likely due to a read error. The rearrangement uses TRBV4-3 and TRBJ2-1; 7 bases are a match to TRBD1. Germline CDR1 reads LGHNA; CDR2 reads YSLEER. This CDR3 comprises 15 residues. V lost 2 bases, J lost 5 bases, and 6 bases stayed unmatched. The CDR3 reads CASSQTDRVHNEQFL. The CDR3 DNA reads TGCGCCAGCAGCCAAACAGACAGGGTCCACAATGAGCAGTTCCTC.

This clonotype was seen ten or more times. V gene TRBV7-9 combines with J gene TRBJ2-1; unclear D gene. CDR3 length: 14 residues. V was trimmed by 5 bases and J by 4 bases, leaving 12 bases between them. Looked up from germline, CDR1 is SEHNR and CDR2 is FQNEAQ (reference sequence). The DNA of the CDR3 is TGTGCCAGCAGCCCCTACCGATCGTACAATGAGCAGTTCTTC. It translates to CASSPYRSYNEQFF.

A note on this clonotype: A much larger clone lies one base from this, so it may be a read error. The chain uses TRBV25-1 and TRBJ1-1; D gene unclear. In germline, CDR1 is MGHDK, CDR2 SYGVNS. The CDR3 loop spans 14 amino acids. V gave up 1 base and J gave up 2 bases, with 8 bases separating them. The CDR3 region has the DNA TGTGCCAGCAGTGAATCGGCCGTTAACACTGAAGCTTTCTTT. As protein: CASSESAVNTEAFF.

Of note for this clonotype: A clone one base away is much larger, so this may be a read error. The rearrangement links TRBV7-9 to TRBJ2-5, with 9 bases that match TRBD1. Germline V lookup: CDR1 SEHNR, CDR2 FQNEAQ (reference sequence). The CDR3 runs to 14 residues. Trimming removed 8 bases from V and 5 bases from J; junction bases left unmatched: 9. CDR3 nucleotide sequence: TGTGCCAGCGGCTCTGGACAGGGGCGGGAGACCCAGTACTTC. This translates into CASGSGQGRETQYF.

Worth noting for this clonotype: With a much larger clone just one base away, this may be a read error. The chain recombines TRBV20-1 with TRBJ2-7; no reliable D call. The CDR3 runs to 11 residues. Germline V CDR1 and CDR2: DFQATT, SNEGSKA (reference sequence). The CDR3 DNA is TGCAGTGCGCTGATTGGCTACGAGCAGTGCTTC. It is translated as CSALIGYEQCF.

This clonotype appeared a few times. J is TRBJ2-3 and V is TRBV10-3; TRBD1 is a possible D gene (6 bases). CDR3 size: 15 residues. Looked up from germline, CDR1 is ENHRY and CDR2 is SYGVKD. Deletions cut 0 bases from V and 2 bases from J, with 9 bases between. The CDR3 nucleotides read TGTGCCATCAGTGAGTCATGGGGGCACACAGATACGCAGTATTTT. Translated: CAISESWGHTDTQYF.

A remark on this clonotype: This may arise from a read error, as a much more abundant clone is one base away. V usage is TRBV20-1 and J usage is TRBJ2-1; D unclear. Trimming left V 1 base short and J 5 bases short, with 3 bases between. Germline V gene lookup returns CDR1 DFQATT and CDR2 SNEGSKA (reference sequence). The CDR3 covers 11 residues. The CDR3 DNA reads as TGCAGTGCTAGAGTCCACAATGAGCAGTTCTTC. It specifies CSARVHNEQFF.

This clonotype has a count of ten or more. CDR3 coding DNA: TGTGCCAGCAGGGCTCCAACTAATGAAAAACTGTTTTTT. It is translated as CASRAPTNEKLFF. This chain joins TRBV7-2 and TRBJ1-4; no definite D call. V was shortened by 6 bases and J by 0 bases, with 5 bases between the two germline ends. Germline V gene sequence: CDR1 SGHTA, CDR2 FQGNSA. This CDR3 has 13 residues.